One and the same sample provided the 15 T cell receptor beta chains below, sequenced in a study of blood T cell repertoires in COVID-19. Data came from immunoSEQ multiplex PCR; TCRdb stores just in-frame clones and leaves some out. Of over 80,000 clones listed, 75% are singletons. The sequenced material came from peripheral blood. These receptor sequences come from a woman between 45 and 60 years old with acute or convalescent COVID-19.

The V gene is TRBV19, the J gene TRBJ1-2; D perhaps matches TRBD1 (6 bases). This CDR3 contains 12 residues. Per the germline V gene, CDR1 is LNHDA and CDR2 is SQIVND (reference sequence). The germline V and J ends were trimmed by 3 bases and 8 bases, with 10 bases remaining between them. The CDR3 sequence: CASSMGAVGYTF. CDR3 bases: TGTGCCAGTAGTATGGGGGCAGTGGGCTACACCTTC.

The CDR3 nucleotides are TGTGCCATCAGTGCATCAGGGGACAATGAGCAGTTCTTC. Protein product: CAISASGDNEQFF. The rearrangement links TRBV10-3 to TRBJ2-1; maybe TRBD1 (6 bases). Trimming pared 4 bases from V and 5 bases from J, leaving 9 bases between. Germline V gives CDR1 ENHRY, CDR2 SYGVKD. There are 13 residues in the CDR3.

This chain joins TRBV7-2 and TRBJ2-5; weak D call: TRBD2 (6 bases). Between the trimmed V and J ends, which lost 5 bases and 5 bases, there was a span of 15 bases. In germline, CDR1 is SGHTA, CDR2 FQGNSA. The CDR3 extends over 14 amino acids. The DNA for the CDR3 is TGTGCCAGCAGCCCCTGGGGAGGCGGGGAGACCCAGTACTTC. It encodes CASSPWGGGETQYF.

CDR3 region: CASSPSGQGNQPQHF. The DNA of the CDR3 is TGTGCCAGCAGTCCCTCGGGACAGGGTAATCAGCCCCAGCATTTT. The chain employs TRBV6-2 or TRBV6-3 and TRBJ1-5, with 9 bases aligning to TRBD1. This CDR3 has 15 amino acids. The junction had 6 bases not matched to a gene; V was cut back by 5 bases and J by 4 bases. Germline V lookup: CDR1 MNHEY, CDR2 SVGEGT.

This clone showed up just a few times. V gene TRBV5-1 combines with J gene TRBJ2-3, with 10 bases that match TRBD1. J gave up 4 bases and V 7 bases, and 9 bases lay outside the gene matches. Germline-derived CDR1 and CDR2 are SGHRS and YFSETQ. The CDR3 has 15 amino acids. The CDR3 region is CASSHRDRGSDTQYF. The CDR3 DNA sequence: TGCGCCAGCTCCCACCGGGACAGGGGCTCAGATACGCAGTATTTT.

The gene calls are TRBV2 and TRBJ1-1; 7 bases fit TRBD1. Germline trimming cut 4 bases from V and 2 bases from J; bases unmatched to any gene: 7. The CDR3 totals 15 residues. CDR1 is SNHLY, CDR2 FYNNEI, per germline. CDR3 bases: TGTGCCAGCAGTGTATTCGGGACAGCCAACACTGAAGCTTTCTTT. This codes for CASSVFGTANTEAFF. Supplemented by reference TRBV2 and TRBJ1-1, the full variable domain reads EPEVTQTPSHQVTQMGQEVILRCVPISNHLYFYWYRQILGQKVEFLVSFYNNEISEKSEIFDDQFSVERPDGSNFTLKIRSTKLEDSAMYFCASSVFGTANTEAFFGQGTRLTVV.

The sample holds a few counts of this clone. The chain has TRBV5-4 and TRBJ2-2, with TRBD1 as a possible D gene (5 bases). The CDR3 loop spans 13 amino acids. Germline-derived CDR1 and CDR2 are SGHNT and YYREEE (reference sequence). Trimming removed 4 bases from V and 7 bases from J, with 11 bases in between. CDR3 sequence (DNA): TGTGCCAGCAGCCCTGGACATCTCGGGGAGCTGTTTTTT. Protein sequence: CASSPGHLGELFF.

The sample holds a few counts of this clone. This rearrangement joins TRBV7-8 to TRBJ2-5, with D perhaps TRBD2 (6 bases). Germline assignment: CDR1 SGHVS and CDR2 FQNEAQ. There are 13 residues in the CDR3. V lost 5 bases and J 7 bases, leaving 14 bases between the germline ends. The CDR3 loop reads CASSLGRGGTQYF. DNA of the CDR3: TGTGCCAGCAGCCTTGGACGGGGAGGGACCCAGTACTTC.

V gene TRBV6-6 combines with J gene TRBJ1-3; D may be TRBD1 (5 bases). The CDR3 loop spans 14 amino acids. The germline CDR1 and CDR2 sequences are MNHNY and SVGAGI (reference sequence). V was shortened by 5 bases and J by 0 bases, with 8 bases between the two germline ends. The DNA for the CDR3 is TGTGCCAGCAGTACAGGTTCCTCTGGAAACACCATATATTTT. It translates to CASSTGSSGNTIYF.

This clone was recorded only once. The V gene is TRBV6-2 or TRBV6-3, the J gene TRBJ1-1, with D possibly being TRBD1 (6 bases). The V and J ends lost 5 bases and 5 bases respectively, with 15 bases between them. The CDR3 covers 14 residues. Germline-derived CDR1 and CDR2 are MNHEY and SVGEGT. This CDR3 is CASSTRDTRTEAFF. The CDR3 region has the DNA TGTGCCAGCAGTACTCGGGACACCCGAACTGAAGCTTTCTTT.

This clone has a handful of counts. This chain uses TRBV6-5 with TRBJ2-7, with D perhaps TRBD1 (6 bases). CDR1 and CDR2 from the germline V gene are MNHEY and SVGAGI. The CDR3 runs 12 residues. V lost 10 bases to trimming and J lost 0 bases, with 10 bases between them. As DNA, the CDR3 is TGTGCCACCTGGACAGCCTCCTACGAGCAGTACTTC. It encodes CATWTASYEQYF.

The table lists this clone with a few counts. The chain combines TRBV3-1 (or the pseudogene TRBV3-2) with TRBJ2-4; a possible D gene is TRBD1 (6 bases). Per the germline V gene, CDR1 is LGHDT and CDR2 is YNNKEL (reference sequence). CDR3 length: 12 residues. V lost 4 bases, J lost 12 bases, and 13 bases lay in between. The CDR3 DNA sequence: TGTGCCAGCAGCCGCCGGGACACGGATCAGTACTTC. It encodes CASSRRDTDQYF.

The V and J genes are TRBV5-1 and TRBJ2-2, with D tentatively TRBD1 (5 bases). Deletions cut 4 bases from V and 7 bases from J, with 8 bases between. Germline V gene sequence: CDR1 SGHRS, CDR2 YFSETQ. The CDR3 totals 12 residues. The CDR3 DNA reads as TGCGCCAGCAGCCCCCAGGGCGGGGAGCTGTTTTTT. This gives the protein CASSPQGGELFF.

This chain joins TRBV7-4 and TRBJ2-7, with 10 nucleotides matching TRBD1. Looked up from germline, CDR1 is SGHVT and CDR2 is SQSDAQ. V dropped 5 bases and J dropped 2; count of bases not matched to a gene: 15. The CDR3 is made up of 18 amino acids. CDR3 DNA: TGTGCCAGCAGCCTAAGTCCCGGGACAGGGGCAGTTACCTACGAGCAGTACTTC. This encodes CASSLSPGTGAVTYEQYF.

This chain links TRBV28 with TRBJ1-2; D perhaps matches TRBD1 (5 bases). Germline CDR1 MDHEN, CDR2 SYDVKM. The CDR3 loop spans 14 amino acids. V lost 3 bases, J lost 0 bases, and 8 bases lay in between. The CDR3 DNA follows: TGTGCCAGCAGTTTGGGGGGGGCTAACTATGGCTACACCTTC. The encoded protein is CASSLGGANYGYTF.